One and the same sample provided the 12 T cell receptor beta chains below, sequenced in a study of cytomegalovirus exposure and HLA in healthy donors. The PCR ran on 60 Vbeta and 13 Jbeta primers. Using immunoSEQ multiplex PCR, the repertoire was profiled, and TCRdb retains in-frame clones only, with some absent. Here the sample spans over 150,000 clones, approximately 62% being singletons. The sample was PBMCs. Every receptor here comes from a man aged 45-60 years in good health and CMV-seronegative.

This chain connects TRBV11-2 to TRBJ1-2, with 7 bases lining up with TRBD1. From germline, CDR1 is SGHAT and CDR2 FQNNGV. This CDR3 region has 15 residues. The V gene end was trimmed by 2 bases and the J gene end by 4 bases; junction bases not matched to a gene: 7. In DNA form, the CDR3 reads TGTGCCAGCAGCTTAAGACAGGGCGCGGGCTATGGCTACACCTTC. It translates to CASSLRQGAGYGYTF.

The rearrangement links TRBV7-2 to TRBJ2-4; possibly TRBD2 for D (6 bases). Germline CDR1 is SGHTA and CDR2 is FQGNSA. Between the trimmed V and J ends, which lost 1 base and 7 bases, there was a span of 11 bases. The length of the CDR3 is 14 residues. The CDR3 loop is CASSLGELANIQYF. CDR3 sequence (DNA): TGTGCCAGCAGCTTAGGGGAGCTAGCGAACATTCAGTACTTC.

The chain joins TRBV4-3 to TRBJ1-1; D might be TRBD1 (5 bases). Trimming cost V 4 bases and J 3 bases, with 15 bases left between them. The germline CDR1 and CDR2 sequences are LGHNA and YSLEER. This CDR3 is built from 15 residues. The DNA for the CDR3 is TGCGCCAGCAGCCCCGGAGGTGGGGGGGACACTGAAGCTTTCTTT. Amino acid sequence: CASSPGGGGDTEAFF.

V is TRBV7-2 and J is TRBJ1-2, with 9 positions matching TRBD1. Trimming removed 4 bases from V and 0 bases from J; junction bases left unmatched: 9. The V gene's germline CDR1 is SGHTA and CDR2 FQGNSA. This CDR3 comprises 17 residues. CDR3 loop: CASSSIWGQGPNYGYTF. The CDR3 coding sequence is TGTGCCAGCAGCTCAATTTGGGGACAGGGACCTAACTATGGCTACACCTTC.

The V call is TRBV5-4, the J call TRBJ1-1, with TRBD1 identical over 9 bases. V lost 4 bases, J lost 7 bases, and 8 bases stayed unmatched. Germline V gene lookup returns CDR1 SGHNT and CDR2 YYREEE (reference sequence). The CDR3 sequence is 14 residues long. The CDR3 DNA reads TGTGCCAGCAGCCCCGACGACAGGGGGGTTGAAGCTTTCTTT. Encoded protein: CASSPDDRGVEAFF.

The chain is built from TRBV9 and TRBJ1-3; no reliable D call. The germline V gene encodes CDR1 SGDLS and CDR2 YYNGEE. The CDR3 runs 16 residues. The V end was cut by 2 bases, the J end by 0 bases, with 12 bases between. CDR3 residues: CASSVAGSFSGNTIYF. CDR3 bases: TGTGCCAGCAGCGTCGCAGGCAGCTTCTCTGGAAACACCATATATTTT.

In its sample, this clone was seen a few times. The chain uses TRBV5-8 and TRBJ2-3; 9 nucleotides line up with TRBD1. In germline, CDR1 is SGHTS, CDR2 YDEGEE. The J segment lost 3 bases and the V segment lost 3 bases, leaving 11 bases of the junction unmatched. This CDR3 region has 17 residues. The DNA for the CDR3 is TGTGCCAGCAGCTCGTTGCCTCGGACAGGGGCTACAGATACGCAGTATTTT. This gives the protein CASSSLPRTGATDTQYF.

As DNA, the CDR3 is TGCGCCAGCAGCTTGGACAGAACTAACTATGGCTACACCTTC. Translation: CASSLDRTNYGYTF. This chain links TRBV5-1 with TRBJ1-2, with D hard to call. The V gene lost 0 bases and the J gene lost 0 bases, with 6 bases spanning the gap. The CDR3 totals 14 residues. The germline CDR1 and CDR2 sequences are SGHRS and YFSETQ.

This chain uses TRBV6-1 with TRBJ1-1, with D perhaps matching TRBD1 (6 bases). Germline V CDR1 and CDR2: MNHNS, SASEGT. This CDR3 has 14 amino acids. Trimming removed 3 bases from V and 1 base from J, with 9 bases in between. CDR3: CASSDWGPNTEAFF. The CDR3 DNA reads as TGTGCCAGCAGTGACTGGGGGCCGAACACTGAAGCTTTCTTT.

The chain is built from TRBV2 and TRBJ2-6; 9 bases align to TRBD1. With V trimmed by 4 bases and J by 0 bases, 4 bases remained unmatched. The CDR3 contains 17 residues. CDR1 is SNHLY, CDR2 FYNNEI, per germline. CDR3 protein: CASSALTGGSGANVLTF. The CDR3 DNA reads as TGTGCCAGCAGTGCCCTGACAGGGGGCTCTGGGGCCAACGTCCTGACTTTC.

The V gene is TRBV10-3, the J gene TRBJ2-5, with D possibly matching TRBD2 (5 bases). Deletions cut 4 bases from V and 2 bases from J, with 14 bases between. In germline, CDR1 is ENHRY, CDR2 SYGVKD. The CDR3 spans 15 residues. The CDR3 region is CAISAAAGSQETQYF. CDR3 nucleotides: TGTGCCATCAGTGCAGCGGCAGGTTCTCAAGAGACCCAGTACTTC.

CDR3 amino acids: CASSPGGTDYEQYF. The CDR3 bases are TGTGCCAGCAGCCCTGGCGGGACAGATTACGAGCAGTACTTC. The rearrangement links TRBV7-3 to TRBJ2-7; D may be TRBD1 (7 bases). The germline V gene encodes CDR1 SGHTA and CDR2 FQGTGA. This CDR3 has 14 amino acids. The V gene lost 5 bases and the J gene lost 4 bases, with 15 bases spanning the gap. Variable domain in full (rest from reference TRBV7-3 and TRBJ2-7): GAGVSQTPSNKVTEKGKYVELRCDPISGHTALYWYRQSLGQGPEFLIYFQGTGAADDSGLPNDRFFAVRPEGSVSTLKIQRTERGDSAVYLCASSPGGTDYEQYFGPGTRLTVT.